Only one count was recorded for the clone carrying this TCR beta chain. These data are taken from a study of control samples from healthy donors and cancer patients. Repertoires were generated with immunoSEQ multiplex PCR, while TCRdb's copy carries only in-frame clones and drops some. Of 150,000 or so clones in the sample, around nine tenths were seen once. This receptor was identified in a man between 18 and 35 years old in good health. The specimen sequenced was blood.

This chain's CDR3 is CASHGQGKADTQYF. For the CDR3, the DNA is TGTGCCAGTCACGGACAGGGGAAGGCAGATACGCAGTATTTT. This rearrangement joins TRBV5-6 to TRBJ2-3; 9 nucleotides align to TRBD1. V shed 8 bases and J 4 bases; nucleotides not matched to a gene: 8. Per the germline V gene, CDR1 is SGHDT and CDR2 is YYEEEE. CDR3 length equals 14 residues.